This is a list of T cell receptor beta chains from one sample in a study of vaccination and CD4 T cells after COVID-19. No antigen has been assigned to these receptors. TCRdb processed the PCR reads anew with MiXCR; each CDR3 protein has one entry. The sample carries 9,000 to 13,000 distinct CDR3 sequences, approximately 31% recorded once. The specimen was CD4+ T cells from blood, cultured in vitro. These receptors all come from a human donor in good health. Both conserved end residues are part of each CDR3. Fields, in order: D gene, J gene, V gene, clone size, CDR3 DNA, CDR3 protein. A D gene is named only where the DNA matches it firmly. Clone size is stated in some rows and not others, as once, few, many or a class when expanded.

- | TRBJ1-1 | TRBV28 | once | TGTGCCAGCAGTTTGCTATCTGGTCGCGGGTGGGCTGAAGCTTTCTTT | CASSLLSGRGWAEAFF
TRBD1 | TRBJ1-4 | TRBV28 | - | TGTGCCCTCCGGGACAGACATAATGAAAAACTGTTTTTT | CALRDRHNEKLFF
- | TRBJ1-2 | TRBV27 | few | TGTGCCAGCAGTCTCTCGGGGGGAATAGCTAACTATGGCTACACCTTC | CASSLSGGIANYGYTF
TRBD1 | TRBJ1-2 | TRBV25-1 | few | TGTGCCAGCAGTGACCCGGGACAGGGGGTTGTTCGTGGCTACACCTTC | CASSDPGQGVVRGYTF
- | TRBJ2-5 | TRBV12-1 | - | TGTGCCAGCAGCTTTGGAGCGGGGGAAGAGACCCAGTACTTC | CASSFGAGEETQYF
TRBD1 | TRBJ2-7 | TRBV24-1 | few | TGTGCCACCAGTGACCGGGGGACAGGATCTCACTACGAGCAGTACTTC | CATSDRGTGSHYEQYF
- | TRBJ1-1 | TRBV9 | - | TGTGCCAGCAGCGTAGGCCCCAGGGCGAACACTGAAGCTTTCTTT | CASSVGPRANTEAFF
TRBD1 | TRBJ2-2 | TRBV5-4 | - | TGTGCCAGCAGCCCGTACGGGGGACAGGGGACCGGGGAGCTGTTTTTT | CASSPYGGQGTGELFF
- | TRBJ1-5 | TRBV19 | - | TGTGCCAGTAGTACTAAAGGACAGTATAGCAATCAGCCCCAGCATTTT | CASSTKGQYSNQPQHF
- | TRBJ1-6 | TRBV28 | few | TGTGCCAGCAGACCTACCTCCTATAATTCACCCCTCCACTTT | CASRPTSYNSPLHF
TRBD2 | TRBJ2-1 | TRBV11-3 | few | TGTGCCAGCAGCTTAGGTAGCGGGGGCCGCAATGAGCAGTTCTTC | CASSLGSGGRNEQFF
- | TRBJ2-5 | TRBV6-1 | once | TGTGCCAGCGGTAGGGGGTACCAAGAGACCCAGTACTTC | CASGRGYQETQYF
TRBD2 | TRBJ2-1 | TRBV20-1 | few | TGCAGTGCTCCGGGACTAGTTCGCAATGAGCAGTTCTTC | CSAPGLVRNEQFF
TRBD1 | TRBJ1-2 | TRBV27 | - | TGTGCCAGCCGACCCGTCGGACAGGGAGACTATGGCTACACCTTC | CASRPVGQGDYGYTF
TRBD2 | TRBJ2-3 | TRBV7-3 | - | TGTGCCAGCAGCCCAGCGCTGGCGGGGGGCACAGATACGCAGTATTTT | CASSPALAGGTDTQYF
TRBD2 | TRBJ2-1 | TRBV27 | - | TGTGCCAGCAGTTCAGGACTAGCGGGAGGACCCCTATACAATGAGCAGTTCTTC | CASSSGLAGGPLYNEQFF
- | TRBJ2-2 | TRBV4-1 | - | TGCGCCAGCAGCCACGGGTGGGGACGGACCGGGGAGCTGTTTTTT | CASSHGWGRTGELFF
TRBD1 | TRBJ2-7 | TRBV7-2 | - | TGTGCCAGCAGCTTAGGAGGGACAGTGTCCTACGAGCAGTACTTC | CASSLGGTVSYEQYF
- | TRBJ1-3 | TRBV20-1 | few | TGCAGTGCTGGGAAAGGGAATCGCTCTGGAAACACCATATATTTT | CSAGKGNRSGNTIYF
TRBD2 | TRBJ2-7 | TRBV5-1 | - | TGCGCCAGCAGCTTGATGGCTAGCGGGAGCAACGAGCAGTACTTC | CASSLMASGSNEQYF
- | TRBJ1-6 | TRBV2 | few | TGTGCCAGCCAGCTTTTGACCCAAGATTCACCCCTCCACTTT | CASQLLTQDSPLHF
TRBD2 | TRBJ2-7 | TRBV7-2 | - | TGTGCCGGGAGCACAGCGGGAGGGCCGTACGAGCAGTACTTC | CAGSTAGGPYEQYF
- | TRBJ2-1 | TRBV20-1 | - | TGCAGTGCCCCGAAAAGCGCGGGAAACAATGAGCAGTTCTTC | CSAPKSAGNNEQFF
- | TRBJ1-5 | TRBV7-9 | - | TGTGCCAGCAGCTTAGTGGATTATAGCAATCAGCCCCAGCATTTT | CASSLVDYSNQPQHF
TRBD1 | TRBJ1-2 | TRBV7-2 | medium-sized | TGTGCCAGCAGCTCGGGACAGGGGACCTATGGCTACACCTTC | CASSSGQGTYGYTF